The 9 T cell receptor beta chains given below trace back to one sample, sequenced in a study of early T cells in non-severe SARS-CoV-2 infection. MiXCR was run by TCRdb on the 5' RACE reads, yielding one entry per CDR3 protein. The data contain 20,000 to 25,000 distinct CDR3 sequences, approximately 4.3% of them singletons. What was sequenced was whole blood. The receptor set was obtained from an adult who was a healthcare worker with PCR-confirmed SARS-CoV-2 infection or an uninfected control (not recorded which).

This clonotype was counted at least ten times. The chain couples TRBV10-3 to TRBJ2-1; 11 bases are a match to TRBD2. The CDR3 consists of 15 residues. The V gene end was trimmed by 6 bases and the J gene end by 6 bases; junction bases not matched to a gene: 7. CDR1 is ENHRY, CDR2 SYGVKD, per germline. In DNA, the CDR3 is TGTGCCATCAGCTTACTAGCGGGAGCTACCAATGAGCAGTTCTTC. Protein: CAISLLAGATNEQFF.

This clonotype was observed a handful of times. This rearrangement joins TRBV7-9 to TRBJ1-1; maybe TRBD1 (6 bases). In germline, CDR1 is SEHNR, CDR2 FQNEAQ (reference sequence). The CDR3 covers 15 residues. The V end was cut by 7 bases, the J end by 4 bases, with 19 bases between. CDR3 in amino acids: CASKGGGGGSTEAFF. The CDR3 bases are TGTGCCAGCAAGGGAGGAGGAGGGGGAAGCACTGAAGCTTTCTTT.

This clonotype was found many times. The chain links TRBV5-1 to TRBJ1-1, with a possible D match to TRBD1 (6 bases). This CDR3 contains 16 residues. V was shortened by 2 bases and J by 1 base, with 15 bases between the two germline ends. Per the germline V gene, CDR1 is SGHRS and CDR2 is YFSETQ. The chain's CDR3 is CASSLGQGTWNTEAFF. In nucleotides, the CDR3 is TGCGCCAGCAGCTTAGGGCAGGGGACCTGGAACACTGAAGCTTTCTTT.

This clonotype was detected a few times. V gene TRBV9 combines with J gene TRBJ2-3; no clear D gene. This CDR3 spans 13 amino acids. Trimming stripped 1 base from V and 6 bases from J, with 9 bases between. CDR1 is SGDLS and CDR2 is YYNGEE in the germline V gene. The CDR3 DNA is TGTGCCAGCAGCGTAACGTGGACGGATACGCAGTATTTT. Its protein product is CASSVTWTDTQYF. The full variable domain, its missing parts supplied by reference TRBV9 and TRBJ2-3, is DSGVTQTPKHLITATGQRVTLRCSPRSGDLSVYWYQQSLDQGLQFLIQYYNGEERAKGNILERFSAQQFPDLHSELNLSSLELGDSALYFCASSVTWTDTQYFGPGTRLTVL.

The CDR3 loop is CASSSGTGVYEQYF. Here the CDR3 DNA reads TGCGCCAGCAGCTCCGGGACAGGGGTCTACGAGCAGTACTTC. The genes are TRBV5-1 and TRBJ2-7; 10 positions agree with TRBD1. Germline CDR1 SGHRS, CDR2 YFSETQ. The ends lost 3 bases at V and 3 bases at J; junction bases unmatched: 3. The CDR3 loop spans 14 amino acids.

This clonotype was seen many times. The junction differs from germline at one of its ends, possibly a read error. The chain employs TRBV7-7 and TRBJ2-4, with D unclear. CDR3 size: 13 residues. Germline loops: CDR1 SSHAT, CDR2 FNYEAQ (reference sequence). The CDR3 loop reads CASSLGPTDIQYF. The CDR3 coding sequence is TGTGCTAGCAGCCTCGGCCCTACGGACATTCAGTACTTC.

The CDR3 coding sequence is TGTGCCAGCAGACGGGAGATGGGTTCACCCCTCCACTTT. This encodes CASRREMGSPLHF. The chain is built from TRBV27 and TRBJ1-6; D is uncertain. V lost 6 bases, J lost 9 bases, and 12 bases lay in between. The germline gives CDR1 MNHEY, CDR2 SMNVEV (reference sequence). The CDR3 has 13 amino acids.

The chain combines TRBV7-2 with TRBJ2-1; the D is unclear. This CDR3 is built from 13 residues. Germline CDR1 reads SGHTA; CDR2 reads FQGNSA. V was shortened by 6 bases and J by 6 bases, with 12 bases between the two germline ends. CDR3 sequence (DNA): TGTGCCAGCAGTCCTAGACTTGCCAATGAGCAGTTCTTC. Translation: CASSPRLANEQFF.

This clonotype occurred many times. The chain employs TRBV7-2 and TRBJ2-2, with D possibly TRBD2 on 6 matching bases. The CDR3 has 18 amino acids. V dropped 1 base and J dropped 3 bases, with 18 bases sitting between them. Germline V gives CDR1 SGHTA, CDR2 FQGNSA. The CDR3 nucleotides read TGTGCCAGCAGCTTAGGGGTTTTCGGGGGAGCGGACACCGGGGAGCTGTTTTTT. The encoded protein is CASSLGVFGGADTGELFF.